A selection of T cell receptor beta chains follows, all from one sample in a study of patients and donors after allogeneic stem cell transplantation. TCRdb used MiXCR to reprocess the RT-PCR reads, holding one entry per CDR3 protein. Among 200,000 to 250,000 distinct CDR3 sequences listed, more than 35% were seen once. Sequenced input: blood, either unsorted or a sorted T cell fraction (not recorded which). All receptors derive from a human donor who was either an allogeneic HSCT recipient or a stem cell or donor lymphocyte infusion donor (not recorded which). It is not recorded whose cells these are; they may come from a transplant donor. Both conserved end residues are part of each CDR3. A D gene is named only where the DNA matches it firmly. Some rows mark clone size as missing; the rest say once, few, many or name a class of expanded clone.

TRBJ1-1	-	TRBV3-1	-	CASSLLGPEARHTEAFF	TGTGCCAGCAGCCTTCTCGGGCCCGAGGCAAGGCACACTGAAGCTTTCTTT
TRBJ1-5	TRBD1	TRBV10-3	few	CAIGQGSQPQHF	TGTGCCATCGGACAGGGGAGTCAGCCCCAGCATTTT
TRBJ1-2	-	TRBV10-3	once	CAIRPRDSYGYTF	TGTGCCATCCGTCCCAGGGATAGCTATGGCTACACCTTC
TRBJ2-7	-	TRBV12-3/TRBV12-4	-	CASSPSWRVGEQYF	TGTGCCAGCAGTCCCTCGTGGAGGGTAGGCGAGCAGTACTTC
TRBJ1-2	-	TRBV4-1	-	CASSQAGFGGYTF	TGCGCCAGCAGCCAAGCAGGGTTCGGAGGCTACACCTTC
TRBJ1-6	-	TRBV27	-	CASSLSQGINSPLHF	TGTGCCAGCAGTTTATCACAGGGAATCAATTCACCCCTCCACTTT
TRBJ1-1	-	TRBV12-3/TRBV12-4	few	CASTWVENTEAFF	TGTGCCAGCACCTGGGTGGAGAACACTGAAGCTTTCTTT
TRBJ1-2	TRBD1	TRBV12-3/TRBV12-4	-	CASSRLTGGRGYTF	TGTGCCAGCAGTAGACTTACAGGGGGCAGAGGCTACACCTTC
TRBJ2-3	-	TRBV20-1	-	CSATAPSTDTQYF	TGCAGTGCTACAGCGCCGAGCACAGATACGCAGTATTTT
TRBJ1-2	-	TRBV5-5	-	CASSLVQRIVYGYTF	TGTGCCAGCAGCTTGGTACAGCGAATTGTCTATGGCTACACCTTC
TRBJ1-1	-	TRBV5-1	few	CASSLQGIDTEAFF	TGCGCCAGCAGCTTGCAGGGGATTGACACTGAAGCTTTCTTT
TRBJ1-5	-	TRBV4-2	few	CASSQDRSRGHQPQHF	TGTGCCAGCAGCCAAGATCGTTCGCGGGGGCATCAGCCCCAGCATTTT
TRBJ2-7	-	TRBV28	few	CASSPQGLGAYEQYF	TGTGCCAGCAGTCCACAGGGTCTCGGGGCTTACGAGCAGTACTTC
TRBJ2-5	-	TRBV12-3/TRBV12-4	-	CASSFSSTDLGETQYF	TGTGCCAGCAGTTTTTCAAGTACTGACTTGGGAGAGACCCAGTACTTC
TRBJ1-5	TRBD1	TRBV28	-	CASSLGQGIPSNQPQHF	TGTGCCAGCAGTTTGGGACAGGGGATTCCTAGCAATCAGCCCCAGCATTTT
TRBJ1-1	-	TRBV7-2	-	CASSRRGGPTEAFF	TGTGCCAGCAGCCGGCGGGGGGGGCCCACTGAAGCTTTCTTT
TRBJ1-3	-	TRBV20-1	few	CSARSGAIVSGNTIYF	TGCAGTGCCCGCAGCGGGGCCATTGTCTCTGGAAACACCATATATTTT
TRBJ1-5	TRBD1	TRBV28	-	CASSSSQGDQPQHF	TGTGCCAGCAGTTCGTCACAGGGGGATCAGCCCCAGCATTTT
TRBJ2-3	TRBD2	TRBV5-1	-	CASSLSAGGADTQYF	TGCGCCAGCAGCTTGTCGGCGGGGGGAGCAGATACGCAGTATTTT
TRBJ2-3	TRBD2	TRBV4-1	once	CASSRPTSWDTQYF	TGCGCCAGCAGCCGCCCGACTAGCTGGGATACGCAGTATTTT
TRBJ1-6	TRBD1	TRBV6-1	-	CASSPMGDRANSPLHF	TGTGCCAGCAGTCCTATGGGCGACAGGGCTAATTCACCCCTCCACTTT
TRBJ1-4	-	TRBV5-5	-	CASSFHEKLFF	TGTGCCAGCAGCTTTCACGAAAAACTGTTTTTT
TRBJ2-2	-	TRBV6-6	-	CASSYGRQGGFAGELFF	TGTGCCAGCAGTTACGGTCGGCAGGGCGGGTTCGCCGGGGAGCTGTTTTTT
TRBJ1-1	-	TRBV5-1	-	CASSLFSGLNTEAFF	TGCGCCAGCAGCTTGTTTTCGGGGCTGAACACTGAAGCTTTCTTT
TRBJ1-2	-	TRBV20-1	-	CSAATGTSYGYTF	TGCAGTGCTGCGACCGGGACTTCCTATGGCTACACCTTC
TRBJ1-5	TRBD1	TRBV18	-	CASSPDRGHSNQPQHF	TGTGCCAGCTCACCGGACAGGGGGCATAGCAATCAGCCCCAGCATTTT
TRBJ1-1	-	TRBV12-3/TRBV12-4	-	CASSSARNTEAFF	TGTGCCAGCAGTTCAGCTCGGAACACTGAAGCTTTCTTT
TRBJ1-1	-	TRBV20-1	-	CSARERRTWNTEAFF	TGCAGTGCTAGAGAGAGAAGAACCTGGAACACTGAAGCTTTCTTT
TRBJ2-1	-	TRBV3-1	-	CASSQVGRDEQFF	TGTGCCAGCAGCCAAGTAGGGCGGGATGAGCAGTTCTTC
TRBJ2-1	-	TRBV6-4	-	CASSEGPWQFF	TGTGCCAGCAGTGAGGGGCCTTGGCAGTTCTTC
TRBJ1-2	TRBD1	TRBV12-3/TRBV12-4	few	CASSPIIRGPYGYTF	TGTGCCAGCAGTCCGATCATCAGGGGGCCCTATGGCTACACCTTC
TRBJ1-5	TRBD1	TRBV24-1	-	CATSQTGHNQPQHF	TGTGCCACCAGCCAGACAGGGCACAATCAGCCCCAGCATTTT
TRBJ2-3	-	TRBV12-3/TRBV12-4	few	CASSLNTDTQYF	TGTGCCAGCAGTTTAAACACAGATACGCAGTATTTT
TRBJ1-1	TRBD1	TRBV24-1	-	CATSSTGPNTEAFF	TGTGCCACCAGTTCGACAGGGCCCAACACTGAAGCTTTCTTT
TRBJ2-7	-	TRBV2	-	CASTPQAQAEQYF	TGTGCCAGCACACCCCAGGCTCAGGCGGAGCAGTACTTC
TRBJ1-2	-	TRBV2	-	CASEDSNYGYTF	TGTGCCAGCGAGGACAGCAACTATGGCTACACCTTC